A single sample is the source of the 21 T cell receptor beta chains below, sequenced in a study of cytomegalovirus exposure and HLA in healthy donors. It was with 60 Vbeta and 13 Jbeta primers that the PCR ran. Repertoires were generated with immunoSEQ multiplex PCR, while TCRdb's copy carries only in-frame clones and drops some. The sample contains under 250,000 clones, 70% to 80% of which appear only once. Sequencing input: PBMCs. These receptors all stem from a woman aged 30 to 39 in good health and CMV-seropositive.

The rearrangement uses TRBV5-1 and TRBJ2-3; 8 nucleotides match TRBD2. Germline-derived CDR1 and CDR2 are SGHRS and YFSETQ. Trimming removed 0 bases from V and 0 bases from J; junction bases left unmatched: 3. The CDR3 covers 16 residues. CDR3 in DNA: TGCGCCAGCAGCTTGGCTAGCGGGTTTAGCACAGATACGCAGTATTTT. Translated: CASSLASGFSTDTQYF.

This clone appeared a few times. This chain connects TRBV27 to TRBJ1-5, with TRBD1 identical over 8 bases. V was pared by 3 bases and J by 6 bases, with 13 bases of the junction left unmatched. In germline, CDR1 is MNHEY, CDR2 SMNVEV (reference sequence). The CDR3 sequence is 17 residues long. This chain's CDR3 is CASSFLTRDRSVQPQHF. CDR3 nucleotides: TGTGCCAGCAGTTTTCTTACCCGGGACAGGTCCGTTCAGCCCCAGCATTTT.

The J gene is TRBJ1-2, the V gene TRBV10-2; TRBD1 agrees at 9 bases. The CDR3 sequence is 17 residues long. CDR1 and CDR2 (germline): WSHSY, SAAADI. The junction had 13 bases not matched to a gene; V was cut back by 7 bases and J by 1 base. CDR3 coding DNA: TGCGCCAGCACCCATCCGGGACAGGGATCCGATAACTATGGCTACACCTTC. Translating it yields CASTHPGQGSDNYGYTF.

This clone was seen only a few times. This chain connects TRBV5-8 to TRBJ1-2, with 8 bases lining up with TRBD1. From germline, CDR1 is SGHTS and CDR2 YDEGEE. The CDR3 is 15 residues long. V trimming: 3 bases; J trimming: 6 bases; junction bases outside the gene matches: 10. The CDR3 DNA follows: TGTGCCAGCAGCTCTTGGCAGGGGGCGCGTGATGGCTACACCTTC. Translation gives CASSSWQGARDGYTF.

V is TRBV14 and J is TRBJ1-1; D is unresolved. V lost 0 bases and J 5 bases, leaving 10 bases between the germline ends. The CDR3 extends over 14 amino acids. CDR1 and CDR2 from the germline V gene are SGHDN and FVKESK. The CDR3: CASSQELRSTEAFF. DNA of the CDR3: TGTGCCAGCAGCCAAGAGCTCAGGTCTACTGAAGCTTTCTTT.

The genes are TRBV4-3 and TRBJ1-4, with 9 bases identical to TRBD1. The germline gives CDR1 LGHNA, CDR2 YSLEER. V was pared by 1 base and J by 8 bases, with 11 bases of the junction left unmatched. The CDR3 has 17 amino acids. Here the CDR3 reads CASSQGTGDLRGEKLFF. DNA for the CDR3: TGCGCCAGCAGCCAAGGGACAGGGGATCTTCGCGGCGAAAAACTGTTTTTT.

The V gene is TRBV11-3, the J gene TRBJ2-6; the match to TRBD1 covers 9 bases. Per the germline V gene, CDR1 is SGHNT and CDR2 is YENEEA. The CDR3 has 18 residues. Unmatched junction bases numbered 6, after V lost 1 base and J lost 2 bases. The CDR3 DNA follows: TGTGCCAGCAGCTTAGCACCGGGACAGGGAACTGGGGCCAACGTCCTGACTTTC. It specifies CASSLAPGQGTGANVLTF.

The V and J genes are TRBV19 and TRBJ1-3; 10 bases align to TRBD1. The germline V gene has CDR1 LNHDA and CDR2 SQIVND (reference sequence). The CDR3 sequence is 15 residues long. V shed 4 bases and J 4 bases; nucleotides not matched to a gene: 4. The CDR3 spells CASSTTGGGGNTIYF. The CDR3 DNA is TGTGCCAGTAGTACGACAGGGGGCGGCGGAAACACCATATATTTT.

Only a few counts were recorded for this clone. The chain carries TRBV5-6 and TRBJ1-1; 7 nucleotides line up with TRBD1. With 4 bases clipped from V and 3 bases from J, the junction kept 15 bases outside the gene matches. This CDR3 comprises 17 residues. Per germline, CDR1 SGHDT and CDR2 YYEEEE. The CDR3 nucleotides are TGTGCCAGCAGCACTCTCACAGGGGAGGCGGCGTACACTGAAGCTTTCTTT. It encodes CASSTLTGEAAYTEAFF. Variable domain in full (rest from reference TRBV5-6 and TRBJ1-1): DAGVTQSPTHLIKTRGQQVTLRCSPKSGHDTVSWYQQALGQGPQFIFQYYEEEERQRGNFPDRFSGHQFPNYSSELNVNALLLGDSALYLCASSTLTGEAAYTEAFFGQGTRLTVV.

To note about this clone: At the DNA level, this CDR3 is encoded by other sequences in the same sample as well. This chain links TRBV4-3 with TRBJ2-5; D may be TRBD1 (5 bases). The CDR3 contains 14 residues. Germline V gene lookup returns CDR1 LGHNA and CDR2 YSLEER. V lost 0 bases and J lost 2, with 7 bases in between. DNA for the CDR3: TGCGCCAGCAGCCAAGATAGGGGTCAAGAGACCCAGTACTTC. Its translation is CASSQDRGQETQYF.

The table lists this clone with a few counts. The chain combines TRBV4-3 with TRBJ2-2, with 9 bases matching TRBD1. The trim removed 2 bases at V and 6 bases at J, leaving 7 bases unmatched. Germline V CDR1 and CDR2: LGHNA, YSLEER. This CDR3 is built from 16 residues. CDR3: CASSQQDRGFAGELFF. The CDR3 region has the DNA TGCGCCAGCAGCCAACAGGACAGGGGTTTTGCCGGGGAGCTGTTTTTT.

This clone was counted between two and nine times. J is TRBJ2-7 and V is TRBV11-2, with 7 bases identical to TRBD2. Trimming took 6 bases from V and 0 from J; bases not matched to a gene: 2. The germline CDR1 and CDR2 sequences are SGHAT and FQNNGV. The CDR3 covers 13 residues. In nucleotides, the CDR3 is TGTGCCAGCAGGGGCGGGAGCTCCTACGAGCAGTACTTC. It codes for CASRGGSSYEQYF. Full variable domain (missing parts from reference TRBV11-2 and TRBJ2-7): EAGVAQSPRYKIIEKRQSVAFWCNPISGHATLYWYQQILGQGPKLLIQFQNNGVVDDSQLPKDRFSAERLKGVDSTLKIQPAKLEDSAVYLCASRGGSSYEQYFGPGTRLTVT.

V is TRBV27 and J is TRBJ1-1; D is perhaps TRBD1 (6 bases). This CDR3 spans 13 amino acids. The germline CDR1 and CDR2 sequences are MNHEY and SMNVEV (reference sequence). V lost 6 bases and J lost 0, with 8 bases in between. The CDR3 sequence: CASRDSLNTEAFF. For the CDR3, the DNA is TGTGCCAGCAGGGACAGTTTGAACACTGAAGCTTTCTTT.

This chain joins TRBV5-8 and TRBJ2-1; D unclear. Germline lookup yields CDR1 SGHTS and CDR2 YDEGEE. The V end lost 1 base, the J end lost 5 bases, and 13 bases lay between the germline ends. The CDR3 length is 15 residues. CDR3 amino acids: CASSLLGRLNNEQFF. CDR3 coding DNA: TGTGCCAGCAGCTTGTTGGGCCGCCTTAACAATGAGCAGTTCTTC.

Only one count was recorded for this clone. V gene TRBV6-6 combines with J gene TRBJ2-5; D remains ambiguous. In germline, CDR1 is MNHNY, CDR2 SVGAGI (reference sequence). V was clipped by 0 bases and J by 0 bases, with 8 bases between them. The CDR3 loop spans 15 amino acids. This CDR3 reads CASSYSRVDQETQYF. The CDR3 DNA is TGTGCCAGCAGTTACTCAAGAGTGGACCAAGAGACCCAGTACTTC.

The chain employs TRBV29-1 and TRBJ2-7, with 9 nucleotides matching TRBD1. Germline loops: CDR1 SQVTM, CDR2 ANQGSEA. Germline trimming cut 1 base from V and 7 bases from J; bases unmatched to any gene: 8. The CDR3 is made up of 14 amino acids. CDR3 residues: CSVEGDRVYDEQYF. CDR3 DNA: TGCAGCGTTGAAGGGGACAGGGTCTACGATGAGCAGTACTTC.

Written as DNA, the CDR3 is TGCGCCAGCAGCTTGGAGAGGACTCAGTTCTTC. This codes for CASSLERTQFF. The gene calls are TRBV5-1 and TRBJ2-1, with D maybe TRBD2 (5 bases). The germline gives CDR1 SGHRS, CDR2 YFSETQ. This CDR3 is 11 amino acids long. V gave up 0 bases and J gave up 13 bases, with 8 bases separating them.

CDR3 sequence (DNA): TGCGCCAGCAGCCAACTCCAGGGGGCCAACACTGAAGCTTTCTTT. It specifies CASSQLQGANTEAFF. This chain links TRBV4-1 with TRBJ1-1, with TRBD1 matching 8 bases. This CDR3 contains 15 residues. The germline CDR1 and CDR2 sequences are MGHRA and YSYEKL. V lost 2 bases and J lost 2; bases outside the gene matches: 4.

CDR3 sequence: CASSIRGVGGGPRQETQYF. CDR3 in DNA: TGTGCCAGCAGCATTAGGGGAGTGGGGGGAGGGCCCCGACAAGAGACCCAGTACTTC. J is TRBJ2-5 and V is TRBV11-3, with 7 bases identical to TRBD2. This CDR3 comprises 19 residues. Germline assignment: CDR1 SGHNT and CDR2 YENEEA. V lost 5 bases, J lost 2 bases, and 20 bases stayed unmatched.

This chain joins TRBV10-1 and TRBJ2-5; 9 bases line up with TRBD2. The CDR3 totals 16 residues. Germline V gives CDR1 WNHNN, CDR2 SYGVQD (reference sequence). J lost 5 bases, V lost 11 bases, and 18 bases had no gene match. The CDR3 region is CAANLPGTSREETQYF. CDR3 nucleotides: TGCGCCGCCAACCTTCCCGGGACTAGCCGTGAGGAGACCCAGTACTTC.

V usage is TRBV5-6 and J usage is TRBJ2-5; 13 bases are a match to TRBD2. CDR1 and CDR2 from the germline V gene are SGHDT and YYEEEE. The CDR3 is 17 residues long. After removal of 0 bases from V and 5 bases from J, the junction contained 7 bases not matched to a gene. CDR3 DNA sequence: TGTGCCAGCAGCTTGGGACTAGCGGGAGGAGGAGGGGAGACCCAGTACTTC. This gives the protein CASSLGLAGGGGETQYF.